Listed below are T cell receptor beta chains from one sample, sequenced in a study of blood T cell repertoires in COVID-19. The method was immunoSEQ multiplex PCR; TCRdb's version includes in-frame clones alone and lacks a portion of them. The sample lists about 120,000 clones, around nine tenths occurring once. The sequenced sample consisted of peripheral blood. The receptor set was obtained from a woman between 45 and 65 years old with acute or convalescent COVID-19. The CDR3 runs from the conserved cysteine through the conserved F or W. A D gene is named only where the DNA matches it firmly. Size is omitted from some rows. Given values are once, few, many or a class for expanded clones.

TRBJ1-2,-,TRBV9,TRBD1,CASSLRDRGPYGYTF,TGTGCCAGCAGCCTCCGGGACAGGGGGCCCTATGGCTACACCTTC
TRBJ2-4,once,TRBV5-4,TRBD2,CASEDGRAAKNIQYF,TGTGCCAGCGAAGACGGGAGGGCCGCAAAAAACATTCAGTACTTC
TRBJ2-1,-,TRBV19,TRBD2,CASSIGPLAGYNEQFF,TGTGCCAGTAGTATAGGCCCACTAGCGGGCTACAATGAGCAGTTCTTC
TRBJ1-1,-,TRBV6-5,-,CASSIEANTEAFF,TGTGCCAGCAGCATAGAAGCGAACACTGAAGCTTTCTTT
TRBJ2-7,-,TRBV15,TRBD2,CATSTGETSGAYEQYF,TGTGCCACCAGCACCGGGGAGACTAGCGGAGCCTACGAGCAGTACTTC
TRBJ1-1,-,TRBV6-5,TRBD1,CASSPYRGRSTEAFF,TGTGCCAGCAGTCCCTACAGGGGTCGGAGCACTGAAGCTTTCTTT
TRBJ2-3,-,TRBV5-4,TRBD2,CASSVRGADTQYF,TGTGCCAGCAGCGTGCGGGGGGCAGATACGCAGTATTTT
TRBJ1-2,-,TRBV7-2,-,CASSLEKGGDSFVGYGYTF,TGTGCCAGCAGCTTAGAAAAGGGCGGGGACTCCTTCGTCGGGTATGGCTACACCTTC
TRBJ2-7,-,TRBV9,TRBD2,CASSVVAGGPSEQYF,TGTGCCAGCAGCGTAGTCGCGGGAGGGCCCTCCGAGCAGTACTTC
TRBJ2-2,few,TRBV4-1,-,CASSPTTNTGELFF,TGCGCCAGCAGCCCGACTACCAACACCGGGGAGCTGTTTTTT
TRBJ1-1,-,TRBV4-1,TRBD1,CASSQDPLRSGPGQGHTEAFF,TGCGCCAGCAGCCAAGACCCACTACGTTCTGGGCCGGGACAGGGTCACACTGAAGCTTTCTTT
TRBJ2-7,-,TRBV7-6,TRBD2,CASSLEGSGRAGEQYF,TGTGCCAGCAGCTTAGAGGGTAGCGGGAGGGCCGGCGAGCAGTACTTC
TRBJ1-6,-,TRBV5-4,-,CASSGGAGTYNSPLHF,TGTGCCAGCAGTGGGGGGGCCGGAACCTATAATTCACCCCTCCACTTT
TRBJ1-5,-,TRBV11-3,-,CASSPNRDQPQHF,TGTGCCAGCAGTCCCAACAGGGATCAGCCCCAGCATTTT
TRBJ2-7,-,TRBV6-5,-,CASSSGAVGEQYF,TGTGCCAGCAGTTCCGGAGCGGTTGGGGAGCAGTACTTC